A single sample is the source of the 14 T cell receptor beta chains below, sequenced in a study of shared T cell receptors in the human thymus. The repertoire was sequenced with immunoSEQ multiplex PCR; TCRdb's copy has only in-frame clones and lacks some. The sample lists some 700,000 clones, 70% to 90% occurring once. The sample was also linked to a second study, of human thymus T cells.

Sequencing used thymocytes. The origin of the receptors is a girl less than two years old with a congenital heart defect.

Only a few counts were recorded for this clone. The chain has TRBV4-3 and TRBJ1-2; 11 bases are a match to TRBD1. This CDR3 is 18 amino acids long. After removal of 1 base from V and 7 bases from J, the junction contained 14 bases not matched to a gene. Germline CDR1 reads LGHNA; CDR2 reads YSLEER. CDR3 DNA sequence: TGCGCCAGCAGCCAAGGCCCGGGACAGGGGGACATGTGGGTTGGCTACACCTTC. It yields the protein CASSQGPGQGDMWVGYTF.

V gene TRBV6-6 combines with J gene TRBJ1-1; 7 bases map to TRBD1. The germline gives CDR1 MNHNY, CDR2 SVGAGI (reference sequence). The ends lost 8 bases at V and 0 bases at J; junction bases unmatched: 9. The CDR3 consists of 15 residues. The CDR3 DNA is TGTGCCAGCGGTTTTGAGACAGGGTTGAACACTGAAGCTTTCTTT. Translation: CASGFETGLNTEAFF.

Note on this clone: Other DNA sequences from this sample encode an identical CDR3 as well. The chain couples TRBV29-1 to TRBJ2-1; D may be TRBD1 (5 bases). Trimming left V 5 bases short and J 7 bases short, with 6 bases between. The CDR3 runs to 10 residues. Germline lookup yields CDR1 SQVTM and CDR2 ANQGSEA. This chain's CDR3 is CSVQGNEQFF. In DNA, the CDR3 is TGCAGCGTTCAGGGAAATGAGCAGTTCTTC.

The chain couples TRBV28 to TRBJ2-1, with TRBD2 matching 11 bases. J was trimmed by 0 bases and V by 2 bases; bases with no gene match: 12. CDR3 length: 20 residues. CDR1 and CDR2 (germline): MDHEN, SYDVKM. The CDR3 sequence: CASSLRSSGGTPCSYNEQFF. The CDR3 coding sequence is TGTGCCAGCAGTTTACGGTCTAGCGGGGGGACACCCTGCTCCTACAATGAGCAGTTCTTC.

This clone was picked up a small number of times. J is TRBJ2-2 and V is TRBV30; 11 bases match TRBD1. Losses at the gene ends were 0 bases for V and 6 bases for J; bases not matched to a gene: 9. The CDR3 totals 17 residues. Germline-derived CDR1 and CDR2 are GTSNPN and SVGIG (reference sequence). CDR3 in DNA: TGTGCCTGGAGTGTACCAGTTCGGACAGGGGGCCCCGGGGAGCTGTTTTTT. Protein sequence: CAWSVPVRTGGPGELFF.

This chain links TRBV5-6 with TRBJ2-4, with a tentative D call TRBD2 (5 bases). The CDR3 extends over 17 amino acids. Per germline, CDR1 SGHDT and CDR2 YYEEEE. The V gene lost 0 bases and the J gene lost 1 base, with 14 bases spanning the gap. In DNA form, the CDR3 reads TGTGCCAGCAGCTTGGATCCAGGAGGAAAGGCCAAAAACATTCAGTACTTC. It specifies CASSLDPGGKAKNIQYF.

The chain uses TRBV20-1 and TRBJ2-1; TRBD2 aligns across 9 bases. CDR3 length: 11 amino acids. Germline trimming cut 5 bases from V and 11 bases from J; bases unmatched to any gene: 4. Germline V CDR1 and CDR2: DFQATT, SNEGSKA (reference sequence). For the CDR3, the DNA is TGCAGTGCTGGTAGCGGGGGTAAGCAGTTCTTC. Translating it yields CSAGSGGKQFF.

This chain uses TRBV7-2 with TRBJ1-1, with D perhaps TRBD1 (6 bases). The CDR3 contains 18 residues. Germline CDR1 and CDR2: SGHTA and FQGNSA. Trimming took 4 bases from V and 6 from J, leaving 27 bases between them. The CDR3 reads CASSSSLNSRAGGPEAFF. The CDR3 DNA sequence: TGTGCCAGCAGCTCCTCCCTCAATTCACGGGCCGGGGGGCCTGAAGCTTTCTTT.

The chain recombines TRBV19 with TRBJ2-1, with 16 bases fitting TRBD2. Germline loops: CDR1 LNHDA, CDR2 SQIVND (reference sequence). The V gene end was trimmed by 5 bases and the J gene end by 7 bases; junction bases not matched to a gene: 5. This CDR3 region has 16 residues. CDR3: CASSAGLAGGGNEQFF. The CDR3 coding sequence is TGTGCCAGTAGTGCGGGACTAGCGGGGGGGGGTAATGAGCAGTTCTTC.

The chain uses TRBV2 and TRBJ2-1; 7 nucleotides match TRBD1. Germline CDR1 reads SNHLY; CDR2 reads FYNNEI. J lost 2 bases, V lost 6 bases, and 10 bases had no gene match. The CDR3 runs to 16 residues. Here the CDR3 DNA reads TGTGCCAGCAGCGTGACCGGGACAGAGACCTACAATGAGCAGTTCTTC. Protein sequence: CASSVTGTETYNEQFF.

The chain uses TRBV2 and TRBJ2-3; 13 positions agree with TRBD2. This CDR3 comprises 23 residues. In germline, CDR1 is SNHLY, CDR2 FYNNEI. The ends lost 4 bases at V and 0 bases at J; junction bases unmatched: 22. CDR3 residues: CASSVRTSGGAPNLYPSTDTQYF. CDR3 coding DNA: TGTGCCAGCAGTGTCCGGACTAGCGGGGGAGCGCCCAATCTTTACCCTAGCACAGATACGCAGTATTTT.

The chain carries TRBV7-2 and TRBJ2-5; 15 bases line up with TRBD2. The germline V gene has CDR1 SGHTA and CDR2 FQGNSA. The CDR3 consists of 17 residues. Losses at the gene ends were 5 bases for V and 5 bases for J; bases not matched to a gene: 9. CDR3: CASSPWTSGGALETQYF. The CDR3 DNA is TGTGCCAGCAGCCCGTGGACTAGCGGGGGGGCCTTGGAGACCCAGTACTTC.

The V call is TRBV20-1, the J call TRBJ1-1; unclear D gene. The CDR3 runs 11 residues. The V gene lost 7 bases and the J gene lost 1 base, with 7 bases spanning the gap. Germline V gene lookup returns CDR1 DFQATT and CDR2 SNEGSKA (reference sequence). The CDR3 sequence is CSVVRNTEAFF. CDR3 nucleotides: TGCAGTGTGGTCAGGAACACTGAAGCTTTCTTT.

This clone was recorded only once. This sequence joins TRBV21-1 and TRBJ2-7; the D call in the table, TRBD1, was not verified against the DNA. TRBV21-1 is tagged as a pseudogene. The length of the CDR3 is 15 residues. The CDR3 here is CASSKFDTPPYEQYF. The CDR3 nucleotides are TGTGCCAGCAGCAAATTTGACACTCCTCCCTACGAGCAGTACTTC.